The present TCR beta chain was sequenced within a study of blood T cells in healthy people across ages. Study conclusions and caveats: Across samples, TCR beta diversity tracked strongly with naive T cell percentage.

Comment on this clonotype: The antigen is not known.

A second PCR, run for roughly 7 to 11 cycles, used a sample-barcoded 5' primer plus a J-beta primer mix. Every sample gave at least 2.5 million paired-end reads containing CDR3. One entry per CDR3 protein, called by TCRdb with MiXCR from the 5' RACE reads. The table shows about 730,000 distinct CDR3 sequences, with more than 40% occurring only once. Germline assignment: CDR1 SGHAT and CDR2 FQDESV (reference sequence). The CDR3 is 15 residues long. V shed 4 bases and J shed 7 bases, with 17 bases lying between them. Total RNA extracted from each sample amounted to at least 5 micrograms. The chain carries TRBV11-1 and TRBJ2-1, with a tentative D call TRBD2 (5 bases). The sequence was collected from a woman in her fifties or sixties in good health. The source material was blood. The CDR3 region has the DNA TGTGCCAGCAGCTCCCCGGGTACCGGAGGTAATGAGCAGTTCTTC. Translating it yields CASSSPGTGGNEQFF.